The 20 T cell receptor beta chains given below trace back to one sample, sequenced in a study of blood T cell repertoires in COVID-19. Data came from immunoSEQ multiplex PCR; TCRdb stores just in-frame clones and leaves some out. The table includes tens of thousands of clones, 65% to 85% detected once. Sequenced input: peripheral blood. These receptor sequences come from a woman aged 60-70 years with acute or convalescent COVID-19.

This clone was recorded a few times. This chain uses TRBV3-1 (or the pseudogene TRBV3-2) with TRBJ2-1; weak D call: TRBD2 (6 bases). CDR3 length: 15 amino acids. Trimming pared 0 bases from V and 5 bases from J, leaving 11 bases between. Germline V lookup: CDR1 LGHDT, CDR2 YNNKEL (reference sequence). The CDR3 DNA follows: TGTGCCAGCAGCCAAGATCCACTAGCCCACAATGAGCAGTTCTTC. This translates into CASSQDPLAHNEQFF.

The chain has TRBV18 and TRBJ2-2, with D perhaps matching TRBD2 (7 bases). The CDR3 totals 14 residues. CDR1 and CDR2 (germline): KGHSH, LQKENI. Trimming removed 6 bases from V and 3 bases from J, with 11 bases in between. The CDR3 loop reads CASSFGGHTGELFF. CDR3 nucleotides: TGTGCCAGCTCGTTCGGGGGGCACACCGGGGAGCTGTTTTTT. Together with reference TRBV18 and TRBJ2-2, the CDR3 gives the full variable domain: NAGVMQNPRHLVRRRGQEARLRCSPMKGHSHVYWYRQLPEEGLKFMVYLQKENIIDESGMPKERFSAEFPKEGPSILRIQQVVRGDSAAYFCASSFGGHTGELFFGEGSRLTVL.

The genes are TRBV9 and TRBJ1-1; 8 nucleotides align to TRBD1. Unmatched junction bases numbered 8, after V lost 3 bases and J lost 4 bases. This CDR3 has 15 amino acids. CDR1 and CDR2 from the germline V gene are SGDLS and YYNGEE. CDR3 residues: CASSALGQASTEAFF. The CDR3 DNA sequence: TGTGCCAGCAGCGCCTTGGGACAGGCGAGCACTGAAGCTTTCTTT.

This chain's CDR3 is CASSRGASAANYGYTF. Here the CDR3 DNA reads TGTGCCAGCAGCCGGGGGGCGTCGGCAGCTAACTATGGCTACACCTTC. The J gene is TRBJ1-2, the V gene TRBV5-4; a possible D gene is TRBD1 (6 bases). Trimming stripped 4 bases from V and 0 bases from J, with 16 bases between. Germline CDR1 reads SGHNT; CDR2 reads YYREEE (reference sequence). The CDR3 totals 16 residues. Full variable domain (missing parts from reference TRBV5-4 and TRBJ1-2): ETGVTQSPTHLIKTRGQQVTLRCSSQSGHNTVSWYQQALGQGPQFIFQYYREEENGRGNFPPRFSGLQFPNYSSELNVNALELDDSALYLCASSRGASAANYGYTFGSGTRLTVV.

The chain uses TRBV5-1 and TRBJ2-1; 10 bases agree with TRBD2. CDR1 is SGHRS, CDR2 YFSETQ, per germline. This CDR3 has 14 amino acids. The V and J ends lost 4 bases and 7 bases, in that order; junction bases with no gene match: 5. The CDR3 region has the DNA TGCGCCAGCAGCCAGCTAGCGGGGGCTAATGAGCAGTTCTTC. Amino acid sequence: CASSQLAGANEQFF.

The V call is TRBV30, the J call TRBJ2-7, with no clear D. V shed 2 bases and J shed 3 bases, with 5 bases lying between them. Germline CDR1 is GTSNPN and CDR2 is SVGIG (reference sequence). This CDR3 contains 11 residues. CDR3 in amino acids: CAWSPLYEQYF. In DNA, the CDR3 is TGTGCCTGGAGTCCCCTCTACGAGCAGTACTTC. The full variable domain, completed using reference TRBV30 and TRBJ2-7, is SQTIHQWPATLVQPVGSPLSLECTVEGTSNPNLYWYRQAAGRGLQLLFYSVGIGQISSEVPQNLSASRPQDRQFILSSKKLLLSDSGFYLCAWSPLYEQYFGPGTRLTVT.

This chain connects TRBV11-2 to TRBJ1-1, with 9 bases identical to TRBD1. Trimming took 5 bases from V and 8 from J; bases not matched to a gene: 9. This CDR3 region has 14 residues. CDR1 is SGHAT, CDR2 FQNNGV, per germline. This chain's CDR3 is CASSNRLGTGEAFF. In nucleotides, the CDR3 is TGTGCCAGCAGCAACCGCCTTGGGACAGGGGAAGCTTTCTTT.

J is TRBJ2-1 and V is TRBV5-1; 7 bases are shared with TRBD2. The ends lost 7 bases at V and 0 bases at J; junction bases unmatched: 4. This CDR3 is built from 14 residues. Germline CDR1 reads SGHRS; CDR2 reads YFSETQ. CDR3 sequence (DNA): TGCGCCAGCGGGCCTAGCGGCTCCTACAATGAGCAGTTCTTC. Translating it yields CASGPSGSYNEQFF.

This rearrangement joins TRBV12-3 or TRBV12-4 to TRBJ2-1, with D unclear. The CDR3 extends over 13 amino acids. V was cut by 7 bases and J by 6 bases, with 13 bases left in between. The CDR3, as DNA: TGTGCCAGCACCCCCGGTAGCCGCAATGAGCAGTTCTTC. Amino acids: CASTPGSRNEQFF.

This clone was picked up one time. The CDR3 DNA reads as TGCGCCAGCAGCCGGGTGACAGGACTTAATGAAAAACTGTTTTTT. This gives the protein CASSRVTGLNEKLFF. This chain links TRBV5-1 with TRBJ1-4, with D perhaps TRBD1 (6 bases). CDR1 is SGHRS and CDR2 is YFSETQ in the germline V gene. The CDR3 extends over 15 amino acids. V was trimmed by 4 bases and J by 4 bases, leaving 14 bases between them.

This chain links TRBV9 with TRBJ1-2; possibly TRBD1 for D (5 bases). Germline loops: CDR1 SGDLS, CDR2 YYNGEE. The CDR3 runs to 14 residues. Trimming pared 5 bases from V and 6 bases from J, leaving 17 bases between. DNA of the CDR3: TGTGCCAGCAGAGCTAACGGGGGGTGGGATGGCTACACCTTC. Protein product: CASRANGGWDGYTF.

This chain uses TRBV7-2 with TRBJ2-1; D is possibly TRBD2 (7 bases). The germline CDR1 and CDR2 sequences are SGHTA and FQGNSA. V lost 4 bases and J lost 10, with 20 bases in between. CDR3 length: 15 amino acids. The CDR3 loop is CASSSDRGGRTEQFF. The CDR3 DNA follows: TGTGCCAGCAGCTCCGATAGGGGGGGGCGAACCGAGCAGTTCTTC.

The genes are TRBV2 and TRBJ1-1; the match to TRBD1 covers 8 bases. The J segment lost 3 bases and the V segment lost 3 bases, leaving 6 bases of the junction unmatched. Germline CDR1 SNHLY, CDR2 FYNNEI. The CDR3 has 15 amino acids. CDR3 coding DNA: TGTGCCAGCAGTGAGGGACAGGTCATATACACTGAAGCTTTCTTT. Amino acid sequence: CASSEGQVIYTEAFF.

The V and J genes are TRBV5-1 and TRBJ1-2; the match to TRBD1 covers 7 bases. CDR3 length: 13 amino acids. The trim removed 4 bases at V and 6 bases at J, leaving 6 bases unmatched. CDR1 and CDR2 from the germline V gene are SGHRS and YFSETQ. This chain's CDR3 is CASSRDRPHGYTF. DNA of the CDR3: TGCGCCAGCAGCCGGGACAGACCACATGGCTACACCTTC.

About this clone itself: Relative to the germline gene, one junction end is altered; a read error may explain this. The genes are TRBV10-3 and TRBJ2-3, with 11 bases lining up with TRBD2. The CDR3 consists of 16 residues. Germline lookup yields CDR1 ENHRY and CDR2 SYGVKD. The CDR3 bases are TGTGCCGTCAGGGGTAGCGGGGGGGTTTCCACAGATACGCAGTATTTT. Its protein product is CAVRGSGGVSTDTQYF.

The chain joins TRBV6-5 to TRBJ2-6; a possible D gene is TRBD2 (7 bases). Trimming cost V 8 bases and J 4 bases, with 12 bases left between them. This CDR3 is built from 14 residues. Germline values: CDR1 MNHEY, CDR2 SVGAGI. In DNA, the CDR3 is TGTGCCAGCGGGAGGGGGGCAGGGGCCAACGTCCTGACTTTC. Translation gives CASGRGAGANVLTF.

The J gene is TRBJ1-2, the V gene TRBV5-1; TRBD1 matches at 10 bases. The V and J ends lost 3 bases and 7 bases, in that order; junction bases with no gene match: 6. Germline CDR1 SGHRS, CDR2 YFSETQ. This CDR3 is 14 amino acids long. CDR3 coding DNA: TGCGCCAGCAGCTCGGAGGGACAGGGGTCTGGCTACACCTTC. Its protein product is CASSSEGQGSGYTF.

The gene calls are TRBV7-3 and TRBJ2-5; 10 nucleotides match TRBD2. The CDR3 runs 15 residues. Germline V CDR1 and CDR2: SGHTA, FQGTGA. Trimming at V came to 5 bases and at J to 3 bases, leaving 6 bases not matched to a gene. The CDR3 coding sequence is TGTGCCAGCAGCCAGACTAGCGGGTATGAAGAGACCCAGTACTTC. The encoded protein is CASSQTSGYEETQYF.

This chain links TRBV12-3 or TRBV12-4 with TRBJ1-5; D is uncertain. This CDR3 is 12 amino acids long. Between the trimmed V and J ends, which lost 3 bases and 5 bases, there was a span of 5 bases. The CDR3: CASSFPDQPQHF. In DNA form, the CDR3 reads TGTGCCAGCAGTTTCCCAGATCAGCCCCAGCATTTT.

This clone was seen many times. This sequence joins TRBV19 and TRBJ2-2, with 9 bases identical to TRBD2. Unmatched junction bases numbered 7, after V lost 5 bases and J lost 0 bases. This CDR3 is 17 amino acids long. CDR1 is LNHDA, CDR2 SQIVND, per germline (reference sequence). For the CDR3, the DNA is TGTGCCAGTAGTCCCCGGACTAGCGCCTCGAACACCGGGGAGCTGTTTTTT. It translates to CASSPRTSASNTGELFF.